The subject of this entry is one T cell receptor beta chain. Its antigen is as yet unknown. The data were taken from a study of neoadjuvant anti-PD-1 for oral cavity cancer. Turning to the study itself: Patients without progression got a fourth dose around day 43.

Survey sequencing of tumors mostly used 4.5 to 6 ug DNA, two replicates. Clones were read by immunoSEQ multiplex PCR, and TCRdb kept only the in-frame ones, dropping some. The sample lists 6,500 to 8,500 clones, more than 40% seen once, with approximately 11% in the top ten. Study-wide points: Treg/Th17 ratio rose with pretreatment blood and fell with post-treatment tumor TCRbeta clonality.

V lost 6 bases, J lost 0 bases, and 0 bases stayed unmatched. CDR1 is MRHNA and CDR2 is SNTAGT in the germline V gene. The CDR3 covers 14 residues. The source is a person aged 35-79 years with oral cavity squamous cell carcinoma. The chain combines TRBV6-4 with TRBJ2-3; 10 bases map to TRBD2. This sample comprised tumor tissue, obtained before nivolumab (anti-PD-1) treatment. The chain's CDR3 is CASRTSGSTDTQYF. The CDR3, as DNA: TGTGCCAGCAGGACTAGCGGGAGCACAGATACGCAGTATTTT.